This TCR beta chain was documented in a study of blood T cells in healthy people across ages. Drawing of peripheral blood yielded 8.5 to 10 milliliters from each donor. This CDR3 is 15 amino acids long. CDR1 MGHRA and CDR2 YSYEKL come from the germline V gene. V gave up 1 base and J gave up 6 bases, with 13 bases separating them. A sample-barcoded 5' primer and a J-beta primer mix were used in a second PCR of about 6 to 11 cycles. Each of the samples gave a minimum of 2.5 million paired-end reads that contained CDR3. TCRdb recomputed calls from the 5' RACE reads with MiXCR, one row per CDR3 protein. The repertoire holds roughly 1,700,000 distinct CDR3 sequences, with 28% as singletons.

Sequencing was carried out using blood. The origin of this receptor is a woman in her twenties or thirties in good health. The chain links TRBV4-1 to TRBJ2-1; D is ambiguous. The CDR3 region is CASSQGIQTPNEQFF. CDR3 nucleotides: TGCGCCAGCAGCCAAGGGATACAAACACCCAATGAGCAGTTCTTC.